This TCR beta chain stems from a study of blood T cell repertoires in COVID-19. This CDR3 contains 15 residues. Germline lookup yields CDR1 ENHRY and CDR2 SYGVKD. Trimming cost V 10 bases and J 4 bases, with 23 bases left between them. The authors' processing: Nucleated cell counts were estimated from reference gene primer amplification. Only in-frame clones appear in the TCRdb table, and some are missing; sequencing was by immunoSEQ multiplex PCR. V and J calls and clone size are copied from that table; D and trimming were computed from the DNA. The repertoire holds hundreds of thousands of clones, with over 75% as singletons.

The chain has TRBV10-3 and TRBJ2-7; D gene uncertain. Sequencing was carried out using peripheral blood. The TCR was taken from a human donor in a cohort sampled during active COVID-19. The CDR3 protein is CATAGAWSEPYEQYF. CDR3 nucleotide sequence: TGTGCCACCGCTGGAGCGTGGTCAGAGCCGTACGAGCAGTACTTC.